What follows are 3 T cell receptor beta chains derived from one specimen sequenced in a study of cytomegalovirus exposure and HLA in healthy donors. PCR amplification relied on 60 Vbeta primers (plus 13 Jbeta primers). Generated by immunoSEQ multiplex PCR, the TCRdb table keeps only in-frame clones and is missing some. The table lists 79,000 or so clones, around 70% of them singletons. The material sequenced was PBMCs. These receptors originate from a woman in her forties in good health and CMV-seropositive.

V and J are TRBV6-5 and TRBJ1-2, with no clear D. The V end lost 9 bases, the J end lost 4 bases, and 15 bases lay between the germline ends. This CDR3 spans 13 amino acids. Germline lookup yields CDR1 MNHEY and CDR2 SVGAGI. In DNA, the CDR3 is TGTGCCAGTTACCCCGGGATCGGCTATGGCTACACCTTC. It encodes CASYPGIGYGYTF.

The genes are TRBV5-1 and TRBJ2-2; D is perhaps TRBD1 (5 bases). Germline V lookup: CDR1 SGHRS, CDR2 YFSETQ. This CDR3 spans 15 amino acids. The V gene lost 0 bases and the J gene lost 4 bases, with 10 bases spanning the gap. The CDR3 protein is CASSLAPTVTGELFF. CDR3 bases: TGCGCCAGCAGCTTGGCGCCGACAGTCACCGGGGAGCTGTTTTTT.

The chain uses TRBV5-1 and TRBJ2-7, with 7 bases aligning to TRBD2. V was pared by 4 bases and J by 6 bases, with 4 bases of the junction left unmatched. This CDR3 has 12 residues. Per germline, CDR1 SGHRS and CDR2 YFSETQ. The CDR3 is CASSTGTTEQYF. CDR3 in DNA: TGCGCCAGCAGCACCGGGACTACCGAGCAGTACTTC. Looking up the rest from reference TRBV5-1 and TRBJ2-7 gives the full variable domain: KAGVTQTPRYLIKTRGQQVTLSCSPISGHRSVSWYQQTPGQGLQFLFEYFSETQRNKGNFPGRFSGRQFSNSRSEMNVSTLELGDSALYLCASSTGTTEQYFGPGTRLTVT.